The present entry profiles one TCR beta chain with its context. Its antigen remains unidentified. Reading from cysteine to phenylalanine, the CDR3 counts 15 amino acids. This entry keeps only the CDR3 DNA: 45 bases, framed from base 1. V ends up 1 base short and J 5 bases short, with an unmatched junction base count of 4. Per the germline V gene, LGHNT is the CDR1 and FRNRAP is the CDR2. These data belong to a study of cytomegalovirus exposure and HLA in healthy donors (dated by TCRdb to the late 2010s). In terms of the full investigation: An earlier analysis of approximately 590 of the donors reported approximately 300 Gb of sequence data and 120 million or so unique TCR beta sequences from 150 million to 200 million T cells. About 280 gigabases of sequencing data and 70 million to 95 million unique TCR sequences made up an early release that covered around 640 HLA-typed donors. Of the roughly 410 genotyped donors, approximately 81% were placed in the genetic ancestry cluster associated with self-reported Caucasian donors. The study aimed to test whether signatures of past pathogen exposure could be identified by cataloging public T cell receptors. Using immunosequencing, the study profiled T cell repertoires from about 610 subjects and related those repertoires to cytomegalovirus serostatus. A separate validation cohort of 100 to 150 different subjects was used in addition to the 666-subject first cohort. To predict cytomegalovirus infection status, the study brought together high-throughput TCR immunosequencing, statistical association of individual TCRs with disease status, and machine learning. A later analysis re-analyzed previously published TCR beta repertoires from 600 to 850 donors and added high-resolution HLA genotyping to study TCR occurrence patterns. Rather than using new phenotypic data, the later analysis identified candidate immune exposures from TCR beta sequences and from how often those sequences occurred across donors. To decide whether each TCR beta V gene segment behaved as functional or pseudogenic, an earlier analysis of fewer than 750 of the donors relied on high-throughput TCR beta sequencing. Donor age, sex, ethnicity and CMV serostatus were collected together with the repertoire data. In a later genetic analysis, genome-wide SNP genotypes for about three fifths of the roughly 670 donors were used, and that subset was treated as a discovery cohort. Every repertoire in the discovery cohort had been generated on one and the same sequencing platform. HLA typing included class I and class II loci at four-digit resolution. Typing coverage varied by locus: roughly 629-640 donors for A, B, C, DRB1 and DQB1; some 520 for DQA1; around 570 for DPA1; 400 to 480 for DPB1. Four to six DR-DQ haplotypes were handled as single units for association and clustering, since linkage in the cohort was strong. On average, around 230,000 unique TCR beta nucleotide sequences were sequenced per donor among several hundred genotyped donors of the cohort, with around 19% of those sequences being non-productive.

Overall results and qualifications from the work: Most TCR sequences were observed very rarely across donors, whereas some public TCRs were present in many individuals. A later genetic analysis reported fewer N-insertions in productive TCRs among donors in an Asian-associated ancestry cluster than the roughly 650-donor mean. A later analysis found that TCR association rates varied across HLA loci, with DRB1 alleles showing the most associated TCRs and HLA-C alleles the fewest. The only immune exposure information available for the cohort was CMV serostatus. It was suggested by the authors that the approach could potentially be generalized to other disease states and immunological phenotypes. Assigning TCR associations to individual alleles was difficult when HLA alleles, especially DR and DQ, strongly co-occurred. The presence/absence analyses assumed that sequencing depth was roughly uniform across donors, and that assumption may not be true. Because counts were too low, roughly 17 rarely observed V segments, including chromosome 9 orphons, were left out of the earlier analysis of roughly 600 of the donors. A group of highly shared sequence variants was considered likely to be a technical artifact of the sequencing pipeline. A later analysis found that HLA-associated TCR beta chains were more clonally expanded and had lower generation probabilities than equally common non-associated chains. Most CMV-associated TCR beta chains appeared to be HLA-restricted in a later analysis, and the HLA associations seemed to be driven largely by CMV exposure. In an earlier analysis of fewer than 750 of the donors, most TCR beta V segments were observed in productive rearrangements about 90% or about 30% of the time, broadly matching IMGT annotations. Only TCR beta chains were sequenced in this cohort, and the absence of alpha or paired-chain data limited detectable features. The study listed approximately 160 TCR beta chains as associated with cytomegalovirus. A further reported finding was that TCR beta sequences accurately predicted the HLA-A and HLA-B alleles for most subjects in the first cohort. Because HLA typing was unavailable for some donors at each locus, only the typed subset was used in association tests. A few of the identified cytomegalovirus-associated TCR beta chains were confirmed in vitro to be specific for cytomegalovirus antigens. Cytomegalovirus status was reported to be diagnosed by the classifier with high specificity and sensitivity in both the original and validation cohorts. Because the 87-base-pair reads could not distinguish some IMGT-functional V segments, including TRBV6-2 and TRBV6-3, those segments were excluded. Correlated functional status among segregating V segments might be attributable to linkage disequilibrium, but an unknown experimental factor could not be ruled out. V-gene and J-gene trimming of TCR beta chains was associated with a missense DCLRE1C variant in a later genetic analysis, and the association was replicated in an independent cohort. In a later analysis, several top co-occurrence clusters were reported to appear linked to parvovirus B19, influenza, CMV and Epstein-Barr virus. A later analysis associated 16,951 TCR beta sequences with specific HLA alleles at a false discovery rate of 0.05.

Library preparation used the immunoSEQ multiplex PCR assay. For the multiplex PCR, a mixture combining 60 forward primers for TCR Vbeta segments and 13 reverse primers for TCR Jbeta segments was used. The CDR3 region of rearranged TCR beta genes was amplified from genomic DNA by a multiplex PCR assay. The Illumina HiSeq System was used to sequence the amplified TCR beta libraries as 87-base-pair reads. For the original study's pipeline: A later analysis counted about 80 million unique TCR beta chains across the 666 repertoires, and around 12 million of these chains were shared by at least two donors. A nearest-neighbor algorithm error-corrected the raw reads and collapsed the reads into unique sequences, merging closely related sequences to remove PCR and sequencing errors. V, D and J gene segments were assigned by aligning CDR3 sequences to IMGT reference sequences. Each retained sequence needed at least a six-nucleotide match to both a V gene segment and a J gene segment. A rearrangement was called productive if the CDR3 had no stop codons and remained in frame with V and J, and every other rearrangement was called non-productive. CDR3 was defined by IMGT convention, running from the second conserved V-encoded cysteine to the conserved J-encoded phenylalanine. Sequences without an unambiguous match to a single V gene segment were excluded from the earlier analysis of approximately 600 of the donors. In an earlier analysis of 587 of the donors, a V segment was called functional when productive rearrangements were above 56.7%, and segregating when the standard deviation between donors exceeded 5%. A statistical classification framework was built to diagnose cytomegalovirus status from the catalog of TCR beta chain sequences. In a later analysis, V and J genes were assigned by comparing TCR nucleotide sequences against IMGT/GENE-DB human TR gene sequences. A later analysis assigned CDR3 sequences and most-parsimonious VDJ recombination scenarios with the TCRdist pipeline. In a later analysis, each TCR beta chain was defined by its CDR3 amino acid sequence together with its V-gene family, and reads lacking a unique V-gene family were excluded. A later analysis removed 550 to 650 highly shared, low-generation-probability nucleotide sequences to deal with suspected cross-contamination and a sequencing artifact. In a later analysis, a clonal expansion index for each public chain was calculated from normalized within-repertoire ranks of inferred template counts. A later analysis computed generation probabilities with a VDJ recombination model fitted to out-of-frame rearrangements, and checked the results against IGoR. Hypergeometric tests were used in a later analysis to score TCR-TCR, TCR-HLA and TCR-CMV co-occurrence, with a repertoire-size bias correction applied to the TCR pairs. In a later analysis, false discovery rates were estimated by permuting HLA or CMV assignments 20 times. In a later analysis, co-occurring TCRs were grouped using DBSCAN, and TCRdist sequence similarity was added for clustering within HLA-allele-positive subsets. For co-occurrence clustering, repertoires with fewer than 30,000 or more than 120,000 public chains were excluded, along with five repertoires with anomalous nucleotide sharing. Entries here come from immuneACCESS through TCRdb and include only in-frame sequences with V and J called. Some clones fail to appear in such tables; in the studies checked, an unresolved V gene covers under half of the shortfall, and the cause of the remainder is unknown. D and trimming were read from the DNA, whereas the V and J calls and clone size are those reported in that table. The sample table includes 150,000 to 200,000 clones. Of the sample, over 1% is held by the ten largest clones.

In total, roughly 670 healthy bone marrow donors made up the cohort. At the time of sampling, every cohort member was nominally healthy, though immune exposures that went unrecorded were likely present. The donor tested CMV seronegative, placing the donor among the approximately 360 seronegative members of the cohort. A peripheral blood sample was provided by each donor, and peripheral blood mononuclear cells were used for TCR beta sequencing. Genomic DNA was extracted from the blood cell samples with the Qiagen DNeasy Blood Extraction Kit. This TCR was sampled from a woman between 55 and 75 years old in good health and CMV-seronegative. The sample consisted of PBMCs. The V and J segments used are TRBV12-5 and TRBJ1-1; TRBD1 aligns with 10 central bases. The CDR3 protein sequence reads: CASGLGTGGGTEAFF. At the DNA level, the sequence is TGTGCTAGTGGTTTGGGGACAGGGGGTGGTACTGAAGCTTTCTTT. With the portions outside the CDR3 filled from the reference TRBV12-5 and TRBJ1-1 genes, the complete variable region becomes DARVTQTPRHKVTEMGQEVTMRCQPILGHNTVFWYRQTMMQGLELLAYFRNRAPLDDSGMPKDRFSAEMPDATLATLKIQPSEPRDSAVYFCASGLGTGGGTEAFFGQGTRLTVV.